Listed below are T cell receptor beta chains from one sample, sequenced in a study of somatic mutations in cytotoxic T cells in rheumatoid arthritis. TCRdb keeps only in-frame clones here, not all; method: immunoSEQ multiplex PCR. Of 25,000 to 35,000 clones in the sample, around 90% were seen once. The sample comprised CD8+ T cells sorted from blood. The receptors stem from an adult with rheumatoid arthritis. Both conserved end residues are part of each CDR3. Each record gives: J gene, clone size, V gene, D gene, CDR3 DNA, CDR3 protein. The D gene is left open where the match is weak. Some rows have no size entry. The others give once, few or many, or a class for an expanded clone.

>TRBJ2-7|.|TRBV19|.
TGTGCCAGTAGCCCCACGGCGGGACGCCCTTTATACGAGCAGTACTTC
CASSPTAGRPLYEQYF
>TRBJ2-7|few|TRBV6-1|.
TGTGCCAGCAGTTTCCCGGGGCGGTTCTACGAGCAGTACTTC
CASSFPGRFYEQYF
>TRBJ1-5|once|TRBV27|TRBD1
TGTGCCAGCAGTTTATTCGGGACAGGGAAGAATCAGCCCCAGCATTTT
CASSLFGTGKNQPQHF
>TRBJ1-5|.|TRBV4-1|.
TGCGCCAGCAGCCAAGGTGCATGGGGGGCGGGTCAGCCCCAGCATTTT
CASSQGAWGAGQPQHF
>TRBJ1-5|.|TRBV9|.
TGTGCCAGCAGCGTAGGGGGGGCAGGCAATCAGCCCCAGCATTTT
CASSVGGAGNQPQHF
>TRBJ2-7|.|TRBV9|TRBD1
TGTGCCAGCAGCGTAGGACAGGGGGCCTACGAGCAGTACTTC
CASSVGQGAYEQYF
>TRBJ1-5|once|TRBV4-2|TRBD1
TGTGCCAGCAGCCATGGGGACAGGGCTAGCAATCAGCCCCAGCATTTT
CASSHGDRASNQPQHF
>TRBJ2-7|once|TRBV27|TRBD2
TGTGCCAGCAGACACCGGGGGGAATCCTACGAGCAGTACTTC
CASRHRGESYEQYF
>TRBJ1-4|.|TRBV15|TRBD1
TGTGCCACCAGCAGAACTCCGGGACAGGGCAGTGAAAAACTGTTTTTT
CATSRTPGQGSEKLFF
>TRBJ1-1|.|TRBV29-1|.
TGCAGCGCCGACGAGGGGAACACTGAAGCTTTCTTT
CSADEGNTEAFF
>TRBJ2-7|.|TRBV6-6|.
TGTGCCAGCAGTGAGGGCTCCTACGAGCAGTACTTC
CASSEGSYEQYF
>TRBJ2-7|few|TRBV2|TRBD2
TGTGCCAGCAGTGATCTAGCGGAGAGCTCCTACGAGCAGTACTTC
CASSDLAESSYEQYF
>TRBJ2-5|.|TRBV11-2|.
TGTGCCAGCAGCGCGATAGGGGGGAGGCGAGAGACCCAGTACTTC
CASSAIGGRRETQYF
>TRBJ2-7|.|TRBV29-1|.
TGCAGCGTTGGCCTGGGACTGACCTACGAGCAGTACTTC
CSVGLGLTYEQYF
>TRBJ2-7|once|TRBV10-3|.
TGTGCCATCAGTGAGTCGAAGGGACAAGCCTACGAGCAGTACTTC
CAISESKGQAYEQYF
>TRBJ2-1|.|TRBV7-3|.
TGTGCCAGCAGCTTAGATCCGTCCTCCTCCTACAATGAGCAGTTCTTC
CASSLDPSSSYNEQFF
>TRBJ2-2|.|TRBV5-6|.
TGTGCCAGCAGCGTCAGGGAAGGCGGGGAGCTGTTTTTT
CASSVREGGELFF
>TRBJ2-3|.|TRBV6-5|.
TGTGCCAGCAGTTACTCGCTCGCGCCCAGCACAGATACGCAGTATTTT
CASSYSLAPSTDTQYF
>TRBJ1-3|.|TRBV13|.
TGTGCCAGCAGCTATGGACCTGAACCTGGAAACACCATATATTTT
CASSYGPEPGNTIYF
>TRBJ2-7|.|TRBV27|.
TGTGCCAGCAGTTTAAGGGGAGCCTACGAGCAGTACTTC
CASSLRGAYEQYF
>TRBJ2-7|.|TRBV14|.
TGTGCCAGCAGCCAAGTAGGGCGGTCCTACGAGCAGTACTTC
CASSQVGRSYEQYF
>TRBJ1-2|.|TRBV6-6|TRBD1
TGTGCCAGCAGTTACTCGGGACAGCTTTCCAACTATGGCTACACCTTC
CASSYSGQLSNYGYTF
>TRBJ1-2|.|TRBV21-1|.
TGTGCCAGCAGCAAAGGGACAGATTATGGCTACACCTTC
CASSKGTDYGYTF
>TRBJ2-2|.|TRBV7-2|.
TGTGCCAGCAGCATCAGCCCAGCAGATACGAACACCGGGGAGCTGTTTTTT
CASSISPADTNTGELFF
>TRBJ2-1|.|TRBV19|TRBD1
TGTGCCACGGCCACAGGGGGCTCAAATGAGCAGTTCTTC
CATATGGSNEQFF
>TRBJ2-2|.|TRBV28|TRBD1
TGTGCCAGCAAATACTTCGGGACAGGGATGACCGGGGAGCTGTTTTTT
CASKYFGTGMTGELFF
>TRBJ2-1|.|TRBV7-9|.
TGTGCCAGCTACGTCGGGGGCAATGAGCAGTTCTTC
CASYVGGNEQFF
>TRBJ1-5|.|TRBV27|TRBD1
TGTGCCAGCAAATTACAGGGGGCAAATCAGCCCCAGCATTTT
CASKLQGANQPQHF
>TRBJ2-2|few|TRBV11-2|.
TGTGCCACGTGGACCCTTGCCGTCGGGGAGCTGTTTTTT
CATWTLAVGELFF
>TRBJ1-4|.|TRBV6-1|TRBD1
TGTGCCAGCAGTGCTAATCCGTCCCCGACAGGGGGGCATGAAAAACTGTTTTTT
CASSANPSPTGGHEKLFF
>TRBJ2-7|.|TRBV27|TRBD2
TGTGCCAGCAGTTTAATGTTGGGACTAGCGGGGGGCGAGCAGTACTTC
CASSLMLGLAGGEQYF
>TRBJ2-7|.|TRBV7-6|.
TGTGCCAGCAGCTTAGCTGGGGAGTCTGTCGAGCAGTACTTC
CASSLAGESVEQYF
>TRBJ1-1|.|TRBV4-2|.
TGTGCCAGCAGCCAAGTTCTCGCCCTCGACACTGAAGCTTTCTTT
CASSQVLALDTEAFF
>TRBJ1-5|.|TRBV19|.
TGTGCCCGAAGACCCCGCCAGGGGAGCAATCAGCCCCAGCATTTT
CARRPRQGSNQPQHF
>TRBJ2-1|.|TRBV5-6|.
TGTGCCAGCAGGGTGGAGGGGGACTCCTACAATGAGCAGTTCTTC
CASRVEGDSYNEQFF
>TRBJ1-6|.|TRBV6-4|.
TGTGCCAGCAGTGACTCGGCAGGGAGGGGTTCACCCCTCCACTTT
CASSDSAGRGSPLHF
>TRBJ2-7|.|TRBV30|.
TGTGCCTGGAGTGCAGATTACGAGCAGTACTTC
CAWSADYEQYF
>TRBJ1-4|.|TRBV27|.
TGTGCCAGCAGTTTTGAGGGAGGTGAACTGTTTTTT
CASSFEGGELFF
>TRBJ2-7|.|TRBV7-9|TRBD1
TGTGCCAGCAGCGGATTGGGACAGCCCTCCTACGAGCAGTACTTC
CASSGLGQPSYEQYF
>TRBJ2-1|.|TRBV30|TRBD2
TGTGCCTGTTTGGGGACTAGCGGATTATACAATGAGCAGTTCTTC
CACLGTSGLYNEQFF
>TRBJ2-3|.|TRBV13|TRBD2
TGTGCCAGCAGCGACGCGGGAGCTGAAACAGATACGCAGTATTTT
CASSDAGAETDTQYF
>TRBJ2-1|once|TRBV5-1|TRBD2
TGCGCCAGCAGCCCTTCGGGAGGGTACAATGAGCAGTTCTTC
CASSPSGGYNEQFF
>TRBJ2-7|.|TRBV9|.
TGTGCCAGCAGCGGGGGTCTAGCCCACGAGCAGTACTTC
CASSGGLAHEQYF
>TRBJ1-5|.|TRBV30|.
TGTGCCTGGAGTGTGGAGGGTTCTGGGCCCCAGCATTTT
CAWSVEGSGPQHF
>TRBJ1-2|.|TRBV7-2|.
TGTGCCAGCAGCTTAGGAGGGGGGATTGAAGGCTACACCTTC
CASSLGGGIEGYTF
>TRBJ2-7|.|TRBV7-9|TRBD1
TGTGCCAGCAGCCGTCCGCCGGGACAGGGGATTGGCTATGAGCAGTACTTC
CASSRPPGQGIGYEQYF
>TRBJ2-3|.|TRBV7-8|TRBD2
TGTGCCAGCAGCTTAGGAGGAAGCGGGAGGACCTTCAGCACAGATACGCAGTATTTT
CASSLGGSGRTFSTDTQYF